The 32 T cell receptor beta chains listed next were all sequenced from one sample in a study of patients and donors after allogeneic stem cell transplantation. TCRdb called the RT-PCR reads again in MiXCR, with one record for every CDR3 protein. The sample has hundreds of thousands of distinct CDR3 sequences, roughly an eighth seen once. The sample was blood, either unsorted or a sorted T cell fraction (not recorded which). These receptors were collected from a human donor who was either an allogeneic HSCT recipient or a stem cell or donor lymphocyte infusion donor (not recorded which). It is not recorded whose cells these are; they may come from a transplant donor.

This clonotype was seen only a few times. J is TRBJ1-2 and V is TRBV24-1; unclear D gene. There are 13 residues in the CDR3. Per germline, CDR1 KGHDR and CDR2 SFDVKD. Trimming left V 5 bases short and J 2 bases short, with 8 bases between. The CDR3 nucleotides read TGTGCCACCAGTGGGTTCGAAAACTATGGCTACACCTTC. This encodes CATSGFENYGYTF.

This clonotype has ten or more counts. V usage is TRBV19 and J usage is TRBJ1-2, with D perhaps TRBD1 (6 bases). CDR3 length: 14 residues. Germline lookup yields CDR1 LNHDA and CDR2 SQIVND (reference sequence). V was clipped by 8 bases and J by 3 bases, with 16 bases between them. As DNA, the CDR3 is TGTGCCAGTTACATGCCAGGGGAAGACTATGGCTACACCTTC. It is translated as CASYMPGEDYGYTF.

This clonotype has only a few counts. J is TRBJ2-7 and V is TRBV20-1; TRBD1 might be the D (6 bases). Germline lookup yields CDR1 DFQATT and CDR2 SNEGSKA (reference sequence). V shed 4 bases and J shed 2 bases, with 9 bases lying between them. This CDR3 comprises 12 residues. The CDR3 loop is CSATDSPYEQYF. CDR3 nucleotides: TGCAGTGCTACGGACAGTCCCTACGAGCAGTACTTC.

For the CDR3, the DNA is TGTGCCAGCAGTAACAGGGGTGATACGCAGTATTTT. This translates into CASSNRGDTQYF. The V gene is TRBV12-3 or TRBV12-4, the J gene TRBJ2-3; 7 nucleotides match TRBD1. Trimming removed 5 bases from V and 6 bases from J; junction bases left unmatched: 2. This CDR3 has 12 residues.

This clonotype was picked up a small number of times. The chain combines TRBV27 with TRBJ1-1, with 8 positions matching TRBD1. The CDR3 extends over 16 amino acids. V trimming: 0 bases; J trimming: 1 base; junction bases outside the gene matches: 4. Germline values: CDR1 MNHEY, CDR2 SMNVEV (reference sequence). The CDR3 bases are TGTGCCAGCAGTTTATCGAGGGACAGGACGAACACTGAAGCTTTCTTT. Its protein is CASSLSRDRTNTEAFF.

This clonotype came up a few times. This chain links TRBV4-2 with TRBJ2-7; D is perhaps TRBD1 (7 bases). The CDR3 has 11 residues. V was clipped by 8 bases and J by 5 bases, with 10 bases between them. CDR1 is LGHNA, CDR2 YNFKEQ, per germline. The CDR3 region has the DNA TGTGCCAGCGGCAGGGGGGACGAGCAGTACTTC. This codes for CASGRGDEQYF.

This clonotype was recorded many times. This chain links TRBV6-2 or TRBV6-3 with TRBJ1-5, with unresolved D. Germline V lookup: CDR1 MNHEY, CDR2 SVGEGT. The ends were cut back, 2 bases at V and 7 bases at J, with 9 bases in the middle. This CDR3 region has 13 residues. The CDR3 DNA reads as TGTGCCAGCAGTTACCCGGCCGCGCAGCCCCAGCATTTT. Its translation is CASSYPAAQPQHF.

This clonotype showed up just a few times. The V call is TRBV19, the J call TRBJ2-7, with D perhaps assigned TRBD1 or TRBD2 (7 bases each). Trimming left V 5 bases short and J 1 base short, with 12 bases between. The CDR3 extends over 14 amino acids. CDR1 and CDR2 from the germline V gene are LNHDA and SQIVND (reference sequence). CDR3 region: CASSPQGGSYEQYF. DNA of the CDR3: TGTGCCAGTAGTCCGCAGGGGGGGTCCTACGAGCAGTACTTC.

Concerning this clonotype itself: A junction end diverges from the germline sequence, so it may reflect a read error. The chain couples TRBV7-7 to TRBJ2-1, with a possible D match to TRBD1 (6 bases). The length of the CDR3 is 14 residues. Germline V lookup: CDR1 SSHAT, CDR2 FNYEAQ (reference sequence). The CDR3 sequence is CASSLAGVGNEQFF. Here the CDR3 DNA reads TGTGCTAGCAGCTTAGCAGGGGTAGGCAATGAGCAGTTCTTC.

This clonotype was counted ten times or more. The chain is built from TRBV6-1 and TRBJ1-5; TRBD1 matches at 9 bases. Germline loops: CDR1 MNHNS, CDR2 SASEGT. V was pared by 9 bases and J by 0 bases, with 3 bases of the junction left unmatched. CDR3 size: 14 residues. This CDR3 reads CASSGQGSNQPQHF. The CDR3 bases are TGTGCCAGTTCGGGACAGGGTAGCAATCAGCCCCAGCATTTT.

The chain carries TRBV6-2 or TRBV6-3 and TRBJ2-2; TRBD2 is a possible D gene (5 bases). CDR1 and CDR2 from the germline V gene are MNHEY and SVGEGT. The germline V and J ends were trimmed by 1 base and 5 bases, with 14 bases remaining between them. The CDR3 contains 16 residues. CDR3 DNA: TGTGCCAGCAGTTACTTCGGCCGGGATTGGACCGGGGAGCTGTTTTTT. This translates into CASSYFGRDWTGELFF.

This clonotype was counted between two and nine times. The CDR3 nucleotides are TGTGCCAGCAGTGGAGGGACAGGGGAATATGCAGATACGCAGTATTTT. Residues: CASSGGTGEYADTQYF. The chain has TRBV6-1 and TRBJ2-3; 10 bases line up with TRBD1. The V segment lost 4 bases and the J segment 4 bases; nucleotides outside the gene matches: 8. CDR3 size: 16 residues. In germline, CDR1 is MNHNS, CDR2 SASEGT.

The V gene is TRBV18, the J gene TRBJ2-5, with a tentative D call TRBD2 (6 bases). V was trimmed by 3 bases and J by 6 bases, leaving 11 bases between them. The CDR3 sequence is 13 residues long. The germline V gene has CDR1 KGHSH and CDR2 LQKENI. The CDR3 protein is CASSPSRGKTQYF. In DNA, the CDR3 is TGTGCCAGCTCACCGAGTCGGGGGAAGACCCAGTACTTC.

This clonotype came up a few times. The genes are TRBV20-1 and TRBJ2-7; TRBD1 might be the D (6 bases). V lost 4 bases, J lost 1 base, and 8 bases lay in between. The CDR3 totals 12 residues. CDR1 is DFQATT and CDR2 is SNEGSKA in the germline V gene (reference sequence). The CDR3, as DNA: TGCAGTGCTAACAGGGCATCCTACGAGCAGTACTTC. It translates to CSANRASYEQYF.

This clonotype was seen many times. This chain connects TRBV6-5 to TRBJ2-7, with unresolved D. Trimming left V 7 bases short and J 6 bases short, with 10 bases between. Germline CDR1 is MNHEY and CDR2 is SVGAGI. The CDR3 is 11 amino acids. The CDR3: CASNTISEQYF. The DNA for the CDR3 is TGTGCCAGCAACACGATCTCCGAGCAGTACTTC.

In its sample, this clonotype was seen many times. The CDR3 reads CASRGTSGVSYNEQFF. The CDR3 DNA sequence: TGTGCCAGCAGAGGGACTAGCGGGGTGTCCTACAATGAGCAGTTCTTC. The chain has TRBV7-2 and TRBJ2-1; 13 nucleotides line up with TRBD2. The CDR3 runs 16 residues. CDR1 is SGHTA, CDR2 FQGNSA, per germline. Trimming cost V 6 bases and J 1 base; bases outside gene matches: 3.

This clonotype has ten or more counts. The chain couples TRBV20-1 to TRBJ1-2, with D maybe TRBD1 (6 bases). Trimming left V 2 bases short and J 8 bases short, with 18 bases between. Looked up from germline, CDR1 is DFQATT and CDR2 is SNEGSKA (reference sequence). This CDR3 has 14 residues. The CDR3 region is CSARPWTDLRGYTF. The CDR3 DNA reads TGCAGTGCTAGACCCTGGACAGATTTGAGGGGCTACACCTTC.

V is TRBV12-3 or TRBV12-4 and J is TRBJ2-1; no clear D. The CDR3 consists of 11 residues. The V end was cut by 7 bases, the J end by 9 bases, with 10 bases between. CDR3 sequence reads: CASTSGSEQFF. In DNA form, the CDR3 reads TGTGCCAGCACTTCCGGGTCTGAGCAGTTCTTC.

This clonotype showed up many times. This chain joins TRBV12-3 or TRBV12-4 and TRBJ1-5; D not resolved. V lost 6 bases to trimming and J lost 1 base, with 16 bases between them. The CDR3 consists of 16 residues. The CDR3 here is CASSLYSAGSNQPQHF. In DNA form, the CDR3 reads TGTGCCAGCAGCCTCTACTCGGCTGGGAGCAATCAGCCCCAGCATTTT.

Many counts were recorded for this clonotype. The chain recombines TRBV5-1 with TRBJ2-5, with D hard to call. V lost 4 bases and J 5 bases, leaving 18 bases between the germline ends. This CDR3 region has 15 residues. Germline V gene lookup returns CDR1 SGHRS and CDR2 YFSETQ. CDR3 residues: CASSAAGPKHETQYF. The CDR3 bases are TGCGCCAGCAGCGCGGCCGGGCCCAAACACGAGACCCAGTACTTC.

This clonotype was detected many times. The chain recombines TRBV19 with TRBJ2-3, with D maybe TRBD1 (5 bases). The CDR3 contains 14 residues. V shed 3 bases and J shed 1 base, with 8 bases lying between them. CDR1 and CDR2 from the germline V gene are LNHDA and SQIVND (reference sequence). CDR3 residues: CASSMGLGTDTQYF. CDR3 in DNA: TGTGCCAGTAGTATGGGGCTAGGCACAGATACGCAGTATTTT.

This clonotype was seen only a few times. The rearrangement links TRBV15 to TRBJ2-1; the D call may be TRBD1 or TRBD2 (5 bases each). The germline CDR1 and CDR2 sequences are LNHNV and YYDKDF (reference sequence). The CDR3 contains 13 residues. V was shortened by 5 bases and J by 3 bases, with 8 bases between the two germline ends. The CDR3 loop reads CATSRDVYNEQFF. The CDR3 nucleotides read TGTGCCACCAGCCGGGACGTCTACAATGAGCAGTTCTTC.

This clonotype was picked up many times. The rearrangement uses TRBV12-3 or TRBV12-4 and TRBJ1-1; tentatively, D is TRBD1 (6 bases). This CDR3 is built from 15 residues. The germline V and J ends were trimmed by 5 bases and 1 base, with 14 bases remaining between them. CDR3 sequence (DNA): TGTGCCAGCAGTGCTAGACAGGTCTCGAACACTGAAGCTTTCTTT. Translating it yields CASSARQVSNTEAFF.

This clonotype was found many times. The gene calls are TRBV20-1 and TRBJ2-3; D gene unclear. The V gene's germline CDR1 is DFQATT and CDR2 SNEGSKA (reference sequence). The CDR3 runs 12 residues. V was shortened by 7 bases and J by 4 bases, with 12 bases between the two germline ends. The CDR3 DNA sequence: TGCAGTGGATTTGTGGTGGCAGATACGCAGTATTTT. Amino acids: CSGFVVADTQYF.

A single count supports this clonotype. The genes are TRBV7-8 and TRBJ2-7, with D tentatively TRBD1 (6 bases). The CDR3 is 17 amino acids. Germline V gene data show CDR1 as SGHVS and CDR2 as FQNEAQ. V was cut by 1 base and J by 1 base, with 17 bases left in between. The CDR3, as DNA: TGTGCCAGCAGCTTAGGTACCGGACAGCAGTATTCCTACGAGCAGTACTTC. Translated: CASSLGTGQQYSYEQYF.

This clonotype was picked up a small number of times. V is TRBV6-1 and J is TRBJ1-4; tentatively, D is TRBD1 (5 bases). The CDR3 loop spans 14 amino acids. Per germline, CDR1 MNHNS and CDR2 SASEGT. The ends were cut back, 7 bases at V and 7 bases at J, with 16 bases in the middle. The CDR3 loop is CASKRGIPGEKLFF. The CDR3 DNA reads TGTGCCAGCAAGCGGGGGATTCCTGGTGAAAAACTGTTTTTT.

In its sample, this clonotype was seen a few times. The CDR3 coding sequence is TGTGCCAGCAGCGTGGCGAGACAGGGGGAGCAGTACTTC. Its protein product is CASSVARQGEQYF. This rearrangement joins TRBV9 to TRBJ2-7; 8 bases align to TRBD1. The CDR3 contains 13 residues. V lost 2 bases and J lost 7; bases outside the gene matches: 5. Germline CDR1 is SGDLS and CDR2 is YYNGEE.

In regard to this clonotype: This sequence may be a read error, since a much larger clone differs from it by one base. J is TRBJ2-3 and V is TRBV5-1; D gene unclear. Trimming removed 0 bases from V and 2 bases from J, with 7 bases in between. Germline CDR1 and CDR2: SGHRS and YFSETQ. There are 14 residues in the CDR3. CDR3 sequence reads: CASSLVAVTDTQYF. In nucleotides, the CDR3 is TGCGCCAGCAGCTTGGTGGCGGTCACAGATACGCAGTATTTT.

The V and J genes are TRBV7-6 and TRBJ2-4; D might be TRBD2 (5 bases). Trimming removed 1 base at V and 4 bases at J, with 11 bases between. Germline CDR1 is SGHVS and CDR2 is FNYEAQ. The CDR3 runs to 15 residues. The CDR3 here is CASSLGGGKKNIQYF. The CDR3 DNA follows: TGTGCCAGCAGCTTAGGCGGAGGAAAAAAAAACATTCAGTACTTC.

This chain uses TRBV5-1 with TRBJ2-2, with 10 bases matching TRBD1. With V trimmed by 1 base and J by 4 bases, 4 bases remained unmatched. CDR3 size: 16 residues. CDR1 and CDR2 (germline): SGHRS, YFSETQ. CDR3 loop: CASSLRTGGTTGELFF. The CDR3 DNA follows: TGCGCCAGCAGCTTGAGGACAGGGGGGACCACCGGGGAGCTGTTTTTT.

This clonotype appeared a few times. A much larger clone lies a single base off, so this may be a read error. The CDR3 sequence is CASTGTGATDTQYF. The CDR3 nucleotides are TGTGCCAGTACCGGGACAGGGGCCACAGATACGCAGTATTTT. The rearrangement uses TRBV6-2 or TRBV6-3 and TRBJ2-3, with TRBD1 identical over 10 bases. V shed 9 bases, J shed 2 bases, and the junction held 5 bases outside the gene matches. The CDR3 covers 14 residues. From germline, CDR1 is MNHEY and CDR2 SVGEGT.

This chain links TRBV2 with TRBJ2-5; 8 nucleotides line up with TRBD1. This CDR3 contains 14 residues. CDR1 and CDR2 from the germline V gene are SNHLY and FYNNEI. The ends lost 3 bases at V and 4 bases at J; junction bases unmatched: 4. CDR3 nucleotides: TGTGCCAGCAGTGACAGGGGGCGCGCAGAGACCCAGTACTTC. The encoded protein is CASSDRGRAETQYF. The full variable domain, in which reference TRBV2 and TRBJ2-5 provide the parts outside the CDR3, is EPEVTQTPSHQVTQMGQEVILRCVPISNHLYFYWYRQILGQKVEFLVSFYNNEISEKSEIFDDQFSVERPDGSNFTLKIRSTKLEDSAMYFCASSDRGRAETQYFGPGTRLLVL.